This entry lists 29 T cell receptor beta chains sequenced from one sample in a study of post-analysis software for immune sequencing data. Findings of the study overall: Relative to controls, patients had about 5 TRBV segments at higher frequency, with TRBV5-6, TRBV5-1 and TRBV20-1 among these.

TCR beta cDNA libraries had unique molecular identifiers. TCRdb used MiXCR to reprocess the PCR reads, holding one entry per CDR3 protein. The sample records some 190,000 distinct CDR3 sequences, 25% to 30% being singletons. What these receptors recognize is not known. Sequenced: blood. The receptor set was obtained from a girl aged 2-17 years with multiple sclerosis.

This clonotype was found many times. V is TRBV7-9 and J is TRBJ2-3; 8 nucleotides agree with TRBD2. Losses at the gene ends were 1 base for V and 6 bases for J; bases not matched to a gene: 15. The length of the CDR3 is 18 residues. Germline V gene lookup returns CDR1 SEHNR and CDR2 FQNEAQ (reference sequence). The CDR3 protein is CASSLGFGLASFSDTQYF. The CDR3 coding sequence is TGTGCCAGCAGCTTAGGGTTCGGACTAGCCAGTTTCTCGGATACGCAGTATTTT.

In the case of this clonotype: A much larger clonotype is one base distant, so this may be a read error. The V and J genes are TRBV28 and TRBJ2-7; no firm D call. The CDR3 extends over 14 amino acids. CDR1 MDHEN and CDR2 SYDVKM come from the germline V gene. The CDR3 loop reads CVSSLRAQSYEQYF. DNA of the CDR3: TGTGTCAGCAGTCTTAGGGCTCAGAGCTACGAGCAGTACTTC.

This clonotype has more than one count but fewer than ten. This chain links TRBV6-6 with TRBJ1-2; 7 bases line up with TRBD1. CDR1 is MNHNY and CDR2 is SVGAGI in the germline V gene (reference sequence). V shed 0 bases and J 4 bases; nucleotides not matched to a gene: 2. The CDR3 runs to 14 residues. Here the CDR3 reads CASSYSDRTYGYTF. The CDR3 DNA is TGTGCCAGCAGTTACTCGGACAGGACCTATGGCTACACCTTC.

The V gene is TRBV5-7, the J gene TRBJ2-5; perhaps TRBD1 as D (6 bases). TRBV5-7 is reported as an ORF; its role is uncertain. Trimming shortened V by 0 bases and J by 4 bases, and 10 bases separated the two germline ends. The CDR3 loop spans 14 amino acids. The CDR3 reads CASSLGVGGETQYF. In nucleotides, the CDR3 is TGTGCCAGCAGCTTGGGTGTAGGGGGAGAGACCCAGTACTTC.

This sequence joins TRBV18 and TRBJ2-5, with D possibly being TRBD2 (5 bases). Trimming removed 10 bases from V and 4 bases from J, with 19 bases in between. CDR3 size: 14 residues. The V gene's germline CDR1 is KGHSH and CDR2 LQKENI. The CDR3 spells CATTRTREGETQYF. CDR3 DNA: TGTGCCACCACACGAACGAGAGAGGGAGAGACCCAGTACTTC. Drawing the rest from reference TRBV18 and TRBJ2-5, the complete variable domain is NAGVMQNPRHLVRRRGQEARLRCSPMKGHSHVYWYRQLPEEGLKFMVYLQKENIIDESGMPKERFSAEFPKEGPSILRIQQVVRGDSAAYFCATTRTREGETQYFGPGTRLLVL.

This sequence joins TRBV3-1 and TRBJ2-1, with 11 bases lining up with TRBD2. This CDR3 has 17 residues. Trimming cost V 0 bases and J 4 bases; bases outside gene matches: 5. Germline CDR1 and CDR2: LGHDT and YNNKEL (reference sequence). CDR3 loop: CASSQDPTSGAYNEQFF. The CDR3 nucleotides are TGTGCCAGCAGCCAAGACCCGACTAGCGGGGCGTACAATGAGCAGTTCTTC.

DNA for the CDR3: TGTGCCGGCAACCCGACAGGGGCTCGGACTAATGAAAAACTGTTTTTT. This gives the protein CAGNPTGARTNEKLFF. The chain links TRBV21-1 to TRBJ1-4; the table's D call, TRBD1, has no DNA check behind it. TRBV21-1 is assigned pseudogene status. This CDR3 has 16 residues.

CDR3 in amino acids: CASSTGEVQIYEQYF. As DNA, the CDR3 is TGTGCCAGCAGCACCGGCGAGGTTCAGATCTACGAGCAGTACTTC. The chain links TRBV6-5 to TRBJ2-7; no clear D gene. CDR1 is MNHEY and CDR2 is SVGAGI in the germline V gene. V dropped 6 bases and J dropped 3 bases, with 18 bases sitting between them. The CDR3 totals 15 residues.

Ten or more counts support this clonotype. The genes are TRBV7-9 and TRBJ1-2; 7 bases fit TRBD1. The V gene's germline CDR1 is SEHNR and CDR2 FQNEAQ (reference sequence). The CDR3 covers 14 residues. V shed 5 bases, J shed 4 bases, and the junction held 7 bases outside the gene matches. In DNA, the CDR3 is TGTGCCAGCAGCAAACAGGGGTATAGCTATGGCTACACCTTC. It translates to CASSKQGYSYGYTF.

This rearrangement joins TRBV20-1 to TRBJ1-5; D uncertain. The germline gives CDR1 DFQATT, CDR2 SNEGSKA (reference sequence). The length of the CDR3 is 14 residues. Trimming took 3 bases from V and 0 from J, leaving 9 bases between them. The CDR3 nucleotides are TGCAGTGCTAGTACAGCGGTTAGCAATCAGCCCCAGCATTTT. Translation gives CSASTAVSNQPQHF.

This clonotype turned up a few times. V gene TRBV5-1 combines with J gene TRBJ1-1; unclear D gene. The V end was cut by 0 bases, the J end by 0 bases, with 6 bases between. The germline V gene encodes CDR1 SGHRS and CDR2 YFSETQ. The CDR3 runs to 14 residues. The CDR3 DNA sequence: TGCGCCAGCAGCTTGGCCGTGGTGAACACTGAAGCTTTCTTT. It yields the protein CASSLAVVNTEAFF.

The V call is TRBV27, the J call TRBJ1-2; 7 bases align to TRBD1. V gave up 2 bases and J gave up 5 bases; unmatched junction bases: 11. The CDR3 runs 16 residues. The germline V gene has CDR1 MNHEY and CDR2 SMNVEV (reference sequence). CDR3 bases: TGTGCCAGCAGTTTAGGGTCGACAGGGCTCCCTTATGGCTACACCTTC. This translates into CASSLGSTGLPYGYTF.

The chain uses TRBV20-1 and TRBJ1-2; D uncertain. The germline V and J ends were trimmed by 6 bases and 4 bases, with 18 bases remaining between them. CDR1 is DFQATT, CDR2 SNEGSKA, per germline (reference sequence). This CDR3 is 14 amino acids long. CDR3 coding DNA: TGCAGTGCCACGACCCTACAAGTATCCTATGGCTACACCTTC. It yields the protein CSATTLQVSYGYTF.

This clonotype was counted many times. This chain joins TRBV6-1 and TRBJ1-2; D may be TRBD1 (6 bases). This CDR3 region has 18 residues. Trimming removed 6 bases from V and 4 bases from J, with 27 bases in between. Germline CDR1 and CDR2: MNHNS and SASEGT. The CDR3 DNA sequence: TGTGCCAGCAGGCGTACAGGGACCGAGGGCTTGTATAGCTATGGCTACACCTTC. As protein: CASRRTGTEGLYSYGYTF.

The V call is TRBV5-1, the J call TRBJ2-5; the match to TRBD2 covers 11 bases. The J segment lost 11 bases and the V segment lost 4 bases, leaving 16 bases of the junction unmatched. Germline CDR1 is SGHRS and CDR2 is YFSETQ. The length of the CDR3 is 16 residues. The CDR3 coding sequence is TGCGCCAGCAGCCTTAGCGGGGGGGCCTCTTACAATGAGCAGTACTTC. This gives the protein CASSLSGGASYNEQYF.

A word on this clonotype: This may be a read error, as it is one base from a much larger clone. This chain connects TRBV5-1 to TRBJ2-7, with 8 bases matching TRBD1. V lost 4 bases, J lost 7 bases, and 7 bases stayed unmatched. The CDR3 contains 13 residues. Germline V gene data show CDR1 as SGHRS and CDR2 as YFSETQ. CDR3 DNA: TGCGCCAGCAGCCCGGGACAGGACAATGAGCAGTACTTC. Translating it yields CASSPGQDNEQYF.

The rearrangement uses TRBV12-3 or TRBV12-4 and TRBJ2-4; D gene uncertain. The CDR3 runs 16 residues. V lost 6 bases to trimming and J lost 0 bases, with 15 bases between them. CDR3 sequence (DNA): TGTGCCAGCAGCCCCCCTGGACGGCTAGCCAAAAACATTCAGTACTTC. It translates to CASSPPGRLAKNIQYF.

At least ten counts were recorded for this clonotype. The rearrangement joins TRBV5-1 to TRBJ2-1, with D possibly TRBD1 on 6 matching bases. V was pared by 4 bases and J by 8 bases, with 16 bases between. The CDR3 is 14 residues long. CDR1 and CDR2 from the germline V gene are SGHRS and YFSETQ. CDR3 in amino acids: CASSKLGGGDEQFF. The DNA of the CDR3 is TGCGCCAGCAGCAAACTAGGGGGTGGGGATGAGCAGTTCTTC.

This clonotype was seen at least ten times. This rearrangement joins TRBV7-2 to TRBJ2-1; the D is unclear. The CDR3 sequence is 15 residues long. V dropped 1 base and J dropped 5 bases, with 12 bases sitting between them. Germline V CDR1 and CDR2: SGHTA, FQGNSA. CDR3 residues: CASSLDGRPNNEQFF. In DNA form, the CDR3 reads TGTGCCAGCAGCTTAGATGGCAGGCCTAACAATGAGCAGTTCTTC.

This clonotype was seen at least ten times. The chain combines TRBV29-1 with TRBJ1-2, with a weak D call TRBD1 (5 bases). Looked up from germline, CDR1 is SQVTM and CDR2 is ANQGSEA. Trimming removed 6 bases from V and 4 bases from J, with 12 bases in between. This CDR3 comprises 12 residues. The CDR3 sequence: CSVDRGGYGYTF. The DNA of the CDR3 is TGCAGCGTGGATAGGGGAGGCTATGGCTACACCTTC.

CDR3 protein: CASSQGRGAISYEQYF. Here the CDR3 DNA reads TGTGCCAGCAGCCAGGGACGGGGGGCCATCTCCTACGAGCAGTACTTC. This chain uses TRBV7-9 with TRBJ2-7, with D perhaps TRBD2 (7 bases). The V end lost 5 bases, the J end lost 0 bases, and 17 bases lay between the germline ends. CDR1 is SEHNR, CDR2 FQNEAQ, per germline (reference sequence). The CDR3 consists of 16 residues. Complete variable domain (other parts from reference TRBV7-9 and TRBJ2-7): DTGVSQNPRHKITKRGQNVTFRCDPISEHNRLYWYRQTLGQGPEFLTYFQNEAQLEKSRLLSDRFSAERPKGSFSTLEIQRTEQGDSAMYLCASSQGRGAISYEQYFGPGTRLTVT.

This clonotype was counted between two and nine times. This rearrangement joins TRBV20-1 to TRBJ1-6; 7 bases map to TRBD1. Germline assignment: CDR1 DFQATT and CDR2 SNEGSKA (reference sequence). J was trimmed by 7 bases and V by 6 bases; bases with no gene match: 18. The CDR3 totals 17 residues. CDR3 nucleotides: TGCAGTGCGGCGGACGCGGGACAGTCCTGGGTAAATTCACCCCTCCACTTT. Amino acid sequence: CSAADAGQSWVNSPLHF.

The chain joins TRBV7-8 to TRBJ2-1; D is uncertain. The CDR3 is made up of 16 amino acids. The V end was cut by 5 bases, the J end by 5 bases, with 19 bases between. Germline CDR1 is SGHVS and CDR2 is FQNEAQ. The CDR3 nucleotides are TGTGCCAGCAGCCCACAACGACCCAATGAGCACAATGAGCAGTTCTTC. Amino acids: CASSPQRPNEHNEQFF.

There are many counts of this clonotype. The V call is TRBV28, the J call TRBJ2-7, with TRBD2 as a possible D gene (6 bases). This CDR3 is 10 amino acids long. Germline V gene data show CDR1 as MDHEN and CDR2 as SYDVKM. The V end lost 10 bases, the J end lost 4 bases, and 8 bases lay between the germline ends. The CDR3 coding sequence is TGTGCCATTGGGAGGTACGAGCAGTACTTC. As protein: CAIGRYEQYF.

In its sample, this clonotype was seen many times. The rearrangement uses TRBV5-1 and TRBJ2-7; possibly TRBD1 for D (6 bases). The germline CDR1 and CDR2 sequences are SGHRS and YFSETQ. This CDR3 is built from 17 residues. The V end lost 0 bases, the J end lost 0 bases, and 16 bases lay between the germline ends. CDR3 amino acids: CASSLATGHPSSYEQYF. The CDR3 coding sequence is TGCGCCAGCAGCTTGGCCACGGGACACCCAAGCTCCTACGAGCAGTACTTC.

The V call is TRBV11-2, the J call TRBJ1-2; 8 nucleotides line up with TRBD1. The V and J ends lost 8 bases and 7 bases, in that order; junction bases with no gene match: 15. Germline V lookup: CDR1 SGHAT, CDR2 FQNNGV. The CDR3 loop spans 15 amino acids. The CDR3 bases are TGTGCCAGCGCATCGCTCGTTGTCAGGGGGCTTGGCTACACCTTC. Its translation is CASASLVVRGLGYTF.

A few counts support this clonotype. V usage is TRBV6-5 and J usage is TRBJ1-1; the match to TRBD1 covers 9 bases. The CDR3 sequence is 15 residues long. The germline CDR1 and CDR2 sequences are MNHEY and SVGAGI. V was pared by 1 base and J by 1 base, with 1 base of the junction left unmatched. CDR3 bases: TGTGCCAGCAGTTACTGGGGACAGGGGAACACTGAAGCTTTCTTT. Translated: CASSYWGQGNTEAFF.

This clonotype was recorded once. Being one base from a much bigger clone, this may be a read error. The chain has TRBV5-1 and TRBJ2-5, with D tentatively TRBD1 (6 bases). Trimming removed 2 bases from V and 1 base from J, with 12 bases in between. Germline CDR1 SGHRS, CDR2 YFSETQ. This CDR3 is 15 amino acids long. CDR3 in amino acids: CASSLRGQPQETQYF. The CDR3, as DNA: TGCGCCAGCAGCTTACGAGGACAGCCCCAAGAGACCCAGTACTTC.

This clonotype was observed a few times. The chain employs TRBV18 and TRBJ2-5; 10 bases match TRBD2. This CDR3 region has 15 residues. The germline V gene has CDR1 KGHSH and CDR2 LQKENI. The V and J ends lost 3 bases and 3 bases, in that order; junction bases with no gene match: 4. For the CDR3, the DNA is TGTGCCAGCTCACCTCCGGGACTAGCGAAAGAGACCCAGTACTTC. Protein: CASSPPGLAKETQYF.